This TCR beta chain appears in the sequencing data of a study of shared clonotypes between healthy human individuals. Study-level results: Relative to memory subsets, naive subsets generally showed larger estimated richness.

As to this clone: Its cognate antigen is unknown.

The method was immunoSEQ multiplex PCR; TCRdb's version includes in-frame clones alone and lacks a portion of them. This sample carries roughly 2,300,000 clones, around 92% of them seen once, and the ten largest clones take approximately 0.39%. The V and J ends lost 6 bases and 10 bases, in that order; junction bases with no gene match: 7. CDR1 and CDR2 (germline): ENHRY, SYGVKD. The CDR3 spans 13 residues. The clonotype originates from a man younger than 35 in good health. Some clones in this sample may be carry-over from other donors' samples. Source material: naive CD4+ T cells from PBMCs. Stated subset: CD45RA+ positively selected. This chain links TRBV10-3 with TRBJ1-1; TRBD1 agrees at 11 bases. This CDR3 reads CAIRRTGGGVAFF. The CDR3 nucleotides are TGTGCCATCAGGCGGACAGGGGGCGGGGTAGCTTTCTTT.